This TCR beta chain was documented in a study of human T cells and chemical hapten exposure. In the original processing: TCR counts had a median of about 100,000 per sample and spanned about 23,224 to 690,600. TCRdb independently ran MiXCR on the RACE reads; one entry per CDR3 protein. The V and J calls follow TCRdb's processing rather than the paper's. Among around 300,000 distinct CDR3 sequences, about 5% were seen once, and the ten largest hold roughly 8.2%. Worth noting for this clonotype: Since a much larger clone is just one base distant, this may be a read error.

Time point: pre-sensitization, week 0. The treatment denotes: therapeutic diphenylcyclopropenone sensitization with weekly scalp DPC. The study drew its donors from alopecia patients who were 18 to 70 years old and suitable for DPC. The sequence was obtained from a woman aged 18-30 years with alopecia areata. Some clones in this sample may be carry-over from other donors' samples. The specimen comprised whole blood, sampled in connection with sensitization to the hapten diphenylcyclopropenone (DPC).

The chain's CDR3 is CASSLSSGVASRETQYF. CDR3 in DNA: TGCGCCAGCAGCTTGTCAAGCGGGGTGGCCTCTCGAGAGACCCAGTACTTC. The gene calls are TRBV5-1 and TRBJ2-5; 7 nucleotides line up with TRBD2. CDR3 size: 17 residues. Trimming at V came to 1 base and at J to 4 bases, leaving 13 bases not matched to a gene. CDR1 is SGHRS, CDR2 YFSETQ, per germline.